This TCR beta chain was retrieved from a study of vaccination effects on CD4 cells after COVID-19. Note on this clone: Its antigen remains unknown.

Expansion of antigen-specific CD4+ T cells with viral peptide pools was carried out by the ViraFEST assay before sequencing. Between days 9 and 11 of culture, CD4+ T cells were separated out. The study found no prior SARS-CoV-2 infection in the vaccine recipients, who tested negative for nucleocapsid antibodies. The V and J ends lost 2 bases and 6 bases respectively, with 14 bases between them. Germline CDR1 LNHDA, CDR2 SQIVND (reference sequence). The CDR3 has 15 residues. Profiling relied on immunoSEQ multiplex PCR, and the TCRdb table lists in-frame clones only, not all of them. Found here are about 55,000 clones, around 70% of them singletons; the top ten hold 15% to 20%.

Source: CD4+ T cells from PBMCs cultured with SARS-CoV-2 spike peptides, taken before COVID-19 vaccination. The source of this sequence is a human donor who received a COVID-19 vaccine. The rearrangement uses TRBV19 and TRBJ2-1; D unresolved. The CDR3 region has the DNA TGTGCCAGTAGTATATCGCCGCCCGGCGGCAATGAGCAGTTCTTC. This encodes CASSISPPGGNEQFF.